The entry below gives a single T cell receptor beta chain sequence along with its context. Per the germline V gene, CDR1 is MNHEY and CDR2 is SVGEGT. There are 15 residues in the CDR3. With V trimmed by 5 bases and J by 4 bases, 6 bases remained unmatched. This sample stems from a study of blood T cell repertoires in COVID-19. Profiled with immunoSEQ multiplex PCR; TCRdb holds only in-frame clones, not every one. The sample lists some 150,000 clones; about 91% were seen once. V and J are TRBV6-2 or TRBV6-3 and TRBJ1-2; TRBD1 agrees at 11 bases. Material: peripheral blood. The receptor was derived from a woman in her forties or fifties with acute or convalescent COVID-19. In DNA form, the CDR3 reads TGTGCCAGCAGTGGACAGGGGGCGAGCCTCTATGGCTACACCTTC. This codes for CASSGQGASLYGYTF.